The rows below give T cell receptor beta chains drawn from one sample of a study of blood T cell repertoires in COVID-19. Clones were read by immunoSEQ multiplex PCR, and TCRdb kept only the in-frame ones, dropping some. The top ten hold about 7% of the sample, which has roughly 210,000 clones, around 87% seen once. Sequenced sample: PBMCs or T cells enriched from blood (not recorded which). Receptor source: a man aged 25-45 years in a cohort exposed to, infected with or recovered from COVID-19 (not recorded which). The CDR3 runs from the conserved cysteine through the conserved F or W. A D gene is named only where the DNA matches it firmly.

>-|TRBJ2-5|TRBV27
CASSFSRGRVSGETQYF
>-|TRBJ1-1|TRBV5-1
CASSLTGMNTEAFF
>-|TRBJ2-7|TRBV12-2
CASRAYIAGVNYEQYF
>-|TRBJ1-2|TRBV19
CASSKTQANYGYTF
>TRBD1|TRBJ1-2|TRBV9
CASSNHRGGYTF
>-|TRBJ1-1|TRBV3-1/TRBV3-2
CASSPTRSNTEAFF
>-|TRBJ1-1|TRBV2
CALALRTEAFF
>TRBD1|TRBJ1-3|TRBV18
CASSPGQGAWGNTIYF
>TRBD2|TRBJ2-5|TRBV6-4
CASSGLAGGPQYF
>TRBD1|TRBJ1-6|TRBV19
CASSRDRGNSPLHF
>TRBD1|TRBJ2-7|TRBV28
CASSRPGTGYEQYF
>-|TRBJ1-2|TRBV9
CASSLSAFYGYTF
>-|TRBJ1-5|TRBV28
CASIPRGGSSNQPQHF
>TRBD2|TRBJ2-2|TRBV5-4
CASSLAGPGTGELFF
>-|TRBJ1-6|TRBV19
CASNEDSYNSPLHF
>TRBD2|TRBJ2-7|TRBV5-1
CASSLKTSGRTSYEQYF
>-|TRBJ2-7|TRBV5-5
CASSFRRTPYEQYF
>TRBD1|TRBJ1-1|TRBV7-8
CASSFIRGQKTEAFF
>-|TRBJ2-5|TRBV18
CASSPIIDRNILSWETQYF
>TRBD2|TRBJ2-3|TRBV7-3
CASSLLPGRVGTDTQYF
>-|TRBJ1-5|TRBV20-1
CSASMSWQFESSNQPQHF
>TRBD2|TRBJ2-1|TRBV28
CASVTSGSSGEQFF
>TRBD1|TRBJ1-1|TRBV19
CASSIDRGAGAFF
>TRBD1|TRBJ1-1|TRBV6-5
CASSPRTGGLTEAFF
>TRBD2|TRBJ2-1|TRBV7-9
CASRPGTSGTTHSYNEQFF
>-|TRBJ1-4|TRBV19
CASSIGGEDRVYEKLFF
>TRBD1|TRBJ2-2|TRBV11-3
CASGQGVSNTGELFF
>TRBD1|TRBJ1-3|TRBV9
CASSVYGEGAGGNTIYF
>-|TRBJ1-1|TRBV2
CASKGGANTEAFF
>-|TRBJ1-1|TRBV9
CASSVEGTSNTEAFF
>-|TRBJ2-1|TRBV19
CASSNGGIYYNEQFF
>-|TRBJ2-3|TRBV7-9
CASSPSPLSADTDTQYF
>-|TRBJ1-2|TRBV7-2
CASSLKTANYGYTF
>TRBD2|TRBJ2-7|TRBV7-2
CASSLAPSGDPYEQYF
>TRBD1|TRBJ2-7|TRBV6-4
CASSSETGGEQYF
>TRBD2|TRBJ2-7|TRBV18
CASSPPGRGGHLYEQYF
>TRBD1|TRBJ1-1|TRBV2
CASRGPGGVSEAFF
>TRBD1|TRBJ1-2|TRBV2
CASSVLDRDYGYTF
>TRBD1|TRBJ1-3|TRBV7-8
CASSPHRLDRRSSGNTIYF
>TRBD1|TRBJ1-6|TRBV4-3
CASSRDRANSPLHF
>TRBD1|TRBJ1-1|TRBV7-3
CASSLTGGNTEAFF
>-|TRBJ1-5|TRBV5-6
CASSLYHRENQPQHF
>TRBD1|TRBJ2-7|TRBV29-1
CSARARDRSYEQYF
>TRBD1|TRBJ2-3|TRBV5-8
CASAHRGSYTDTQYF
>TRBD1|TRBJ1-1|TRBV29-1
CSVRHWTGSTEAFF
>TRBD1|TRBJ1-2|TRBV27
CASSLGTGRFNYGYTF
>TRBD1|TRBJ2-7|TRBV5-1
CASSLAGTGGYEQYF
>-|TRBJ1-1|TRBV7-9
CASSPGRTEAFF
>-|TRBJ1-6|TRBV5-6
CASSLAKSPQNNSPLHF
>TRBD2|TRBJ2-7|TRBV7-6
CASSLGLAGAEQYF
>TRBD2|TRBJ2-2|TRBV5-1
CASSWTSGTNTGELFF
>-|TRBJ2-7|TRBV11-2
CASSQDSSNSYEQYF
>-|TRBJ1-2|TRBV19
CASSRATGIANYGYTF